Listed here are 21 T cell receptor beta chains from one sample, sequenced in a study of cytomegalovirus exposure and HLA in healthy donors. Use of 60 Vbeta and 13 Jbeta primers characterized the PCR. The protocol was immunoSEQ multiplex PCR, while the TCRdb copy is restricted to in-frame clones and leaves out a portion. The sample table sets out 60,000 to 100,000 clones. The sequencing input was PBMCs. The receptors stem from a man aged 25 to 40 in good health and CMV-seronegative.

Concerning this clone itself: Compared with germline, one end of the junction differs, possibly owing to a read error. This chain joins TRBV7-7 and TRBJ2-2, with D tentatively TRBD2 (5 bases). The CDR3 length is 14 residues. CDR1 and CDR2 (germline): SSHAT, FNYEAQ (reference sequence). The CDR3, as DNA: TGTGCTAGCAGCTTAGCGCTGGCCACCGGGGAGCTGTTTTTT. Translated, it gives CASSLALATGELFF.

CDR3 bases: TGCGCCAGCAGTCAGGGCTCCGAGCGGGAGGACTACAATGAGCAGTTCTTC. This encodes CASSQGSEREDYNEQFF. The J gene is TRBJ2-1, the V gene TRBV23-1, with 9 positions matching TRBD2. TRBV23-1 is an ORF for which the function is uncertain. V gave up 3 bases and J gave up 3 bases; unmatched junction bases: 9. The CDR3 is made up of 17 amino acids.

The CDR3 loop reads CASSPGLAAPGETQYF. DNA of the CDR3: TGTGCCAGCAGCCCAGGGCTAGCGGCCCCGGGAGAGACCCAGTACTTC. The chain recombines TRBV7-9 with TRBJ2-5; 7 positions match TRBD2. The J segment lost 4 bases and the V segment lost 5 bases, leaving 13 bases of the junction unmatched. Germline CDR1 reads SEHNR; CDR2 reads FQNEAQ (reference sequence). The CDR3 is made up of 16 amino acids.

The chain has TRBV5-4 and TRBJ2-5; D perhaps matches TRBD1 (6 bases). The CDR3 contains 14 residues. Germline values: CDR1 SGHNT, CDR2 YYREEE (reference sequence). Trimming shortened V by 4 bases and J by 0 bases, and 10 bases separated the two germline ends. CDR3 nucleotide sequence: TGTGCCAGCAGCCGGACAGTGTACCAAGAGACCCAGTACTTC. Translating gives CASSRTVYQETQYF.

The chain couples TRBV13 to TRBJ1-6, with 7 bases fitting TRBD1. From germline, CDR1 is PRHDT and CDR2 FYEKMQ (reference sequence). This CDR3 region has 14 residues. Unmatched junction bases numbered 2, after V lost 3 bases and J lost 6 bases. CDR3 loop: CASSLGTANSPLHF. In DNA, the CDR3 is TGTGCCAGCAGCTTGGGGACAGCTAATTCACCCCTCCACTTT.

The J gene is TRBJ2-7, the V gene TRBV11-1; 16 bases are shared with TRBD2. Trimming removed 6 bases from V and 4 bases from J; junction bases left unmatched: 6. Germline lookup yields CDR1 SGHAT and CDR2 FQDESV (reference sequence). The CDR3 is 16 amino acids. The CDR3 spells CASSSGTSGREYEQYF. CDR3 DNA: TGTGCCAGCAGTTCCGGGACTAGCGGGAGGGAGTACGAGCAGTACTTC.

The CDR3 region is CASSITGGQGFVYEQYF. The CDR3 DNA is TGTGCCAGTAGTATAACTGGGGGACAGGGGTTTGTCTACGAGCAGTACTTC. The rearrangement links TRBV19 to TRBJ2-7; 10 bases fit TRBD1. The CDR3 runs to 17 residues. Germline CDR1 and CDR2: LNHDA and SQIVND (reference sequence). V dropped 2 bases and J dropped 3; count of bases not matched to a gene: 10.

The chain recombines TRBV4-1 with TRBJ2-7; 7 nucleotides agree with TRBD2. CDR1 MGHRA and CDR2 YSYEKL come from the germline V gene. J lost 9 bases, V lost 1 base, and 15 bases had no gene match. This CDR3 has 16 amino acids. CDR3 nucleotide sequence: TGCGCCAGCAGCCAAGGCCTACTAGCGAGTCGTCTTGGGCAGTACTTC. It is translated as CASSQGLLASRLGQYF.

This chain joins TRBV4-1 and TRBJ2-7, with a tentative D call TRBD1 (6 bases). From germline, CDR1 is MGHRA and CDR2 YSYEKL. Trimming cost V 5 bases and J 0 bases, with 8 bases left between them. The CDR3 totals 13 residues. For the CDR3, the DNA is TGCGCCAGCAGCGAGGGGGACTCCTACGAGCAGTACTTC. The encoded protein is CASSEGDSYEQYF.

J is TRBJ2-5 and V is TRBV5-1; the match to TRBD1 covers 9 bases. This CDR3 is 15 amino acids long. The V gene's germline CDR1 is SGHRS and CDR2 YFSETQ. The junction had 8 bases not matched to a gene; V was cut back by 3 bases and J by 5 bases. CDR3 sequence: CASSSLGTGLETQYF. CDR3 DNA: TGCGCCAGCAGCTCCCTCGGGACAGGGCTGGAGACCCAGTACTTC.

The chain recombines TRBV9 with TRBJ1-2; 9 positions agree with TRBD1. The junction had 3 bases not matched to a gene; V was cut back by 2 bases and J by 4 bases. There are 14 residues in the CDR3. CDR1 and CDR2 (germline): SGDLS, YYNGEE. CDR3 loop: CASSVDRGAYGYTF. CDR3 in DNA: TGTGCCAGCAGCGTGGACAGGGGAGCCTATGGCTACACCTTC.

This chain links TRBV29-1 with TRBJ2-7, with 7 bases fitting TRBD2. Trimming removed 4 bases from V and 0 bases from J; junction bases left unmatched: 0. Germline-derived CDR1 and CDR2 are SQVTM and ANQGSEA. The CDR3 sequence is 12 residues long. CDR3: CSVGTSSYEQYF. The CDR3 coding sequence is TGCAGCGTTGGGACTAGCTCCTACGAGCAGTACTTC.

The V gene is TRBV29-1, the J gene TRBJ2-3, with no clear D. Germline V lookup: CDR1 SQVTM, CDR2 ANQGSEA. The length of the CDR3 is 14 residues. Trimming removed 2 bases from V and 0 bases from J, with 9 bases in between. The CDR3 coding sequence is TGCAGCGTTGAAAGAGCCGCGAGCACAGATACGCAGTATTTT. Protein product: CSVERAASTDTQYF.

The V call is TRBV4-2, the J call TRBJ2-1; 8 bases match TRBD2. Germline loops: CDR1 LGHNA, CDR2 YNFKEQ. The CDR3 is 17 amino acids. V dropped 0 bases and J dropped 9; count of bases not matched to a gene: 13. CDR3 nucleotides: TGTGCCAGCAGCCAAGATTGGCTAGCGGGCCCTAGTGGTGAGCAGTTCTTC. This codes for CASSQDWLAGPSGEQFF.

CDR3 DNA: TGTGCCTGGAGGAGACTAGCCTCGAACTATGGCTACACCTTC. Amino acids: CAWRRLASNYGYTF. The chain combines TRBV30 with TRBJ1-2; D remains unclear. This CDR3 region has 14 residues. Germline V gene lookup returns CDR1 GTSNPN and CDR2 SVGIG (reference sequence). Trimming took 3 bases from V and 2 from J, leaving 13 bases between them. The complete variable domain, with remaining parts taken from reference TRBV30 and TRBJ1-2, reads SQTIHQWPATLVQPVGSPLSLECTVEGTSNPNLYWYRQAAGRGLQLLFYSVGIGQISSEVPQNLSASRPQDRQFILSSKKLLLSDSGFYLCAWRRLASNYGYTFGSGTRLTVV.

The chain combines TRBV7-2 with TRBJ1-2; tentatively, D is TRBD1 (5 bases). There are 13 residues in the CDR3. Germline V CDR1 and CDR2: SGHTA, FQGNSA. V lost 5 bases and J lost 6, with 13 bases in between. The CDR3 region has the DNA TGTGCCAGCAGCCCAGGGTTAGGAGATGGCTACACCTTC. Its protein product is CASSPGLGDGYTF. Based on the CDR3 plus reference TRBV7-2 and TRBJ1-2, the full variable domain is GAGVSQSPSNKVTEKGKDVELRCDPISGHTALYWYRQSLGQGLEFLIYFQGNSAPDKSGLPSDRFSAERTGGSVSTLTIQRTQQEDSAVYLCASSPGLGDGYTFGSGTRLTVV.

The chain couples TRBV9 to TRBJ2-5, with a tentative D call TRBD1 (6 bases). The J call could be wrong; TRBJ2-7 is a better fit for the DNA end. The CDR3 runs to 15 residues. Germline CDR1 reads SGDLS; CDR2 reads YYNGEE. The CDR3 region has the DNA TGTGCCAGCAGCCCAGAATTGGGGGCTCCCTACGAGCAGTACTTC. It codes for CASSPELGAPYEQYF.

The V and J genes are TRBV19 and TRBJ1-2; D remains ambiguous. The V end was cut by 5 bases, the J end by 4 bases, with 8 bases between. CDR1 LNHDA and CDR2 SQIVND come from the germline V gene (reference sequence). This CDR3 spans 12 amino acids. The CDR3 is CASSGGFYGYTF. The CDR3 DNA sequence: TGTGCCAGTAGTGGAGGTTTCTATGGCTACACCTTC.

V and J are TRBV6-1 and TRBJ2-1; TRBD1 is a possible D gene (5 bases). There are 13 residues in the CDR3. V lost 7 bases to trimming and J lost 9 bases, with 16 bases between them. Germline lookup yields CDR1 MNHNS and CDR2 SASEGT. CDR3 sequence reads: CASTLGLEGEQFF. As DNA, the CDR3 is TGTGCCAGCACCCTGGGGCTAGAAGGTGAGCAGTTCTTC.

As regards this clone: One end of the junction is discordant with germline, which a read error may explain. The CDR3 coding sequence is TGTGCCAGCTCACCAGGGACAGGGTCCTCCGAGCAGTACTTC. It codes for CASSPGTGSSEQYF. This sequence joins TRBV18 and TRBJ2-7; 9 nucleotides line up with TRBD1. Germline V gene data show CDR1 as KGHSH and CDR2 as LQKENI. This CDR3 region has 14 residues.

The rearrangement joins TRBV6-1 to TRBJ2-7; the match to TRBD2 covers 8 bases. The ends lost 6 bases at V and 5 bases at J; junction bases unmatched: 6. Germline V gene sequence: CDR1 MNHNS, CDR2 SASEGT. This CDR3 comprises 13 residues. The CDR3 bases are TGTGCCAGCAGGGGACTAGGACTCCACGAGCAGTACTTC. Protein sequence: CASRGLGLHEQYF.